This T cell receptor beta chain is from a study of regulatory T cells in long-lasting Graves disease. Study background: Antithyroid drug intake by newly diagnosed Graves' patients had lasted under 3 months.

The CDR3 is 14 amino acids. The germline V gene encodes CDR1 SGHRS and CDR2 YFSETQ. Unmatched junction bases numbered 8, after V lost 5 bases and J lost 3 bases. Both iRepertoire HTBI primers and Arm-PCR of CDR3 regions were used to build the TCR beta libraries. In TCRdb, the multiplex PCR reads were re-called with MiXCR into one record per CDR3 protein. The table lists roughly 350,000 distinct CDR3 sequences, 15% to 20% of them singletons. Whole-study findings and limits: Favored gene segments in persistent disease were TRBV28, TRBJ1-2 and TRBJ2-5.

The count of this clonotype is one. Its antigen is unidentified. This sample's time point: newly diagnosed GD, antithyroid drugs for less than 3 months. From PBMCs, RNA was extracted and then used to make the TCR library. Graves' disease diagnosis relied on American Thyroid Association guidelines. These same data were also listed under a study on T cells in Graves' hyperthyroidism and ophthalmopathy. That report adds: The authors deemed Graves' hyperthyroidism stable absent ophthalmopathy progression within 18 months.

The sample here was peripheral blood mononuclear cells (PBMCs), taken at new diagnosis, from a patient treated with antithyroid drugs. The V gene is TRBV5-1, the J gene TRBJ2-7; TRBD1 matches 7 bases. The TCR comes from a woman aged 18-29 years with Graves disease. For the CDR3, the DNA is TGCGCCAGCAGATCCGGGACAGACGGCTACGAGCAGTACTTC. This codes for CASRSGTDGYEQYF.